The clone carrying this TCR beta chain rates as medium-sized. Its target is unknown. The sample is drawn from a study of shared clonotypes between healthy human individuals. Study-wide context: Three plates each covered CD4 naive and memory; CD8 naive two, CD8 memory one. Study-wide results and limits: There were few donors, and this limited the genetic and exposure-history diversity represented. Inspection by rarefaction showed sorted-subset sequencing to be incomplete despite large depth.

The CDR3 length is 12 residues. Germline CDR1 reads SNHLY; CDR2 reads FYNNEI. Trimming stripped 0 bases from V and 9 bases from J, with 6 bases between. Among the donors, all were Caucasian adults who lived in Nashville, Tennessee. Method: immunoSEQ multiplex PCR; TCRdb's copy keeps in-frame clones and lacks some. This table holds under 300,000 clones, 65% to 70% found once. The chain carries TRBV2 and TRBJ1-5; D uncertain. The receptor was isolated from a young man in good health. The sample taken for sequencing was memory CD4+ T cells sorted from blood. Subset of the sample: CD45RA-negative fraction. The CDR3 DNA follows: TGTGCCAGCAGTGAAGCGGTCCGGCCCCAGCATTTT. Its protein is CASSEAVRPQHF. The full variable domain, rest sourced from reference TRBV2 and TRBJ1-5, is EPEVTQTPSHQVTQMGQEVILRCVPISNHLYFYWYRQILGQKVEFLVSFYNNEISEKSEIFDDQFSVERPDGSNFTLKIRSTKLEDSAMYFCASSEAVRPQHFGDGTRLSIL.